These T cell receptor beta chains were read from a single sample in a study of graft-versus-host responses after intestinal transplantation. Their antigens are not known. Measured with immunoSEQ multiplex PCR; TCRdb has only the in-frame clones, and not every one. The sample has 40,000 to 60,000 clones; about 88% are singletons. This specimen was unstimulated CD4+ T cells sorted from spleen or lymph node cells, taken before transplant. These receptors were obtained from a human donor who was the organ donor for an intestinal transplant. Both conserved end residues are part of each CDR3. The order of the fields is D gene, J gene, V gene, clone size, CDR3 DNA, CDR3 protein. The D gene is left open where the match is weak. The size entry is marked missing in some rows and otherwise reads once, few, many or a size class.

d_gene: TRBD2
j_gene: TRBJ2-5
v_gene: TRBV5-4
abundance: -
CDR3nt: TGTGCCAGCAGCCTAGGACTAGCGGGGGGGATGGAGACCCAGTACTTC
CDR3aa: CASSLGLAGGMETQYF

d_gene: -
j_gene: TRBJ1-1
v_gene: TRBV7-9
abundance: -
CDR3nt: TGTGCCAGCAGCCCGGGTGGGGTGAACACTGAAGCTTTCTTT
CDR3aa: CASSPGGVNTEAFF

d_gene: -
j_gene: TRBJ2-1
v_gene: TRBV30
abundance: -
CDR3nt: TGTGCCTGGAGGGGGGCGGCTAGCATCCTCTTC
CDR3aa: CAWRGAASILF

d_gene: TRBD1
j_gene: TRBJ1-2
v_gene: TRBV23-1
abundance: -
CDR3nt: TGCGCCAGCACCTACATTTTGAGGGACAGGGGGTTTTTCTATGGCTACACCTTC
CDR3aa: CASTYILRDRGFFYGYTF

d_gene: TRBD2
j_gene: TRBJ2-1
v_gene: TRBV14
abundance: -
CDR3nt: TGTGCCAGCACCGGGGCAGCGGGGGTTGAGCAGTTCTTC
CDR3aa: CASTGAAGVEQFF

d_gene: -
j_gene: TRBJ1-6
v_gene: TRBV6-5
abundance: -
CDR3nt: TGTGCCAGCAGTGGGTCCGGGGTTCCACCCCTCCACTTT
CDR3aa: CASSGSGVPPLHF

d_gene: -
j_gene: TRBJ2-1
v_gene: TRBV11-1
abundance: once
CDR3nt: TGTGCCAGCAGCTTAGCCTACGACTGGACTACCAGCAATGAGCAGTTCTTC
CDR3aa: CASSLAYDWTTSNEQFF

d_gene: -
j_gene: TRBJ1-6
v_gene: TRBV7-9
abundance: -
CDR3nt: TGTGCCAGCAGATTGGGGGTAGGGTCACCCCTCCACTTT
CDR3aa: CASRLGVGSPLHF

d_gene: -
j_gene: TRBJ2-6
v_gene: TRBV5-1
abundance: -
CDR3nt: TGCGCCAGCAGCGAGGGGGCTGGGGCCAACGTCCTGACTTTC
CDR3aa: CASSEGAGANVLTF

d_gene: -
j_gene: TRBJ2-3
v_gene: TRBV5-4
abundance: -
CDR3nt: TGTGCCAGCAGCTTGGTTCGGGGGGATACGCAGTATTTT
CDR3aa: CASSLVRGDTQYF

d_gene: TRBD2
j_gene: TRBJ2-1
v_gene: TRBV11-2
abundance: -
CDR3nt: TGTGCCAGCAGCTCTTTCTTACTAGCGGGTTATTCTGGTGAGCAGTTCTTC
CDR3aa: CASSSFLLAGYSGEQFF

d_gene: -
j_gene: TRBJ1-1
v_gene: TRBV4-1
abundance: few
CDR3nt: TGCGCCAGCAGCCAGGGGGGTGAAGCTTTCTTT
CDR3aa: CASSQGGEAFF

d_gene: TRBD2
j_gene: TRBJ2-1
v_gene: TRBV7-2
abundance: -
CDR3nt: TGTGCCAGCAGCATCCCTAGCGGGGGGTTATCCTACAATGAGCAGTTCTTC
CDR3aa: CASSIPSGGLSYNEQFF

d_gene: -
j_gene: TRBJ1-2
v_gene: TRBV7-7
abundance: once
CDR3nt: TGTGCCAGCAGCGAGATTTATAAGTGCCGAAAGAACTATGGCTACACCTTC
CDR3aa: CASSEIYKCRKNYGYTF

d_gene: -
j_gene: TRBJ1-5
v_gene: TRBV6-6
abundance: -
CDR3nt: TGTGCCAGCAGTTACTCGGGGGAGGGAAGTCAGCCCCAGCATTTT
CDR3aa: CASSYSGEGSQPQHF

d_gene: TRBD1
j_gene: TRBJ2-7
v_gene: TRBV7-9
abundance: few
CDR3nt: TGTGCCAGCAGGCACGGACAGGGGGGGCAGTACTTC
CDR3aa: CASRHGQGGQYF

d_gene: TRBD1
j_gene: TRBJ1-2
v_gene: TRBV27
abundance: -
CDR3nt: TGTGCCAGCGGATTTTGGACAGGGAGGTATCGAAACTATGGCTACACCTTC
CDR3aa: CASGFWTGRYRNYGYTF

d_gene: -
j_gene: TRBJ2-3
v_gene: TRBV5-8
abundance: -
CDR3nt: TGTGCCAGCAGCTTGAGAAGGGCAGATACGCAGTATTTT
CDR3aa: CASSLRRADTQYF

d_gene: TRBD2
j_gene: TRBJ2-1
v_gene: TRBV7-2
abundance: -
CDR3nt: TGTGCCAGCAGCTTGGCACTAGCGGGCAATGAGCAGTTCTTC
CDR3aa: CASSLALAGNEQFF

d_gene: TRBD2
j_gene: TRBJ2-1
v_gene: TRBV5-4
abundance: -
CDR3nt: TGTGCCAGCAGCTTGGAGCGGGGGGGTTACAATGAGCAGTTCTTC
CDR3aa: CASSLERGGYNEQFF

d_gene: TRBD2
j_gene: TRBJ2-7
v_gene: TRBV30
abundance: -
CDR3nt: TGTGCCTGGAGTCGGGGGAGGGCCGAGCAGTACTTC
CDR3aa: CAWSRGRAEQYF

d_gene: -
j_gene: TRBJ2-7
v_gene: TRBV15
abundance: few
CDR3nt: TGTGCCACCAGCAGATCCGGGTCCGAGCAGTACTTC
CDR3aa: CATSRSGSEQYF

d_gene: TRBD1
j_gene: TRBJ2-7
v_gene: TRBV7-6
abundance: -
CDR3nt: TGTGCCAGCAGCTTAGGGGACAGGGGGTACGAGCAGTACTTC
CDR3aa: CASSLGDRGYEQYF

d_gene: -
j_gene: TRBJ1-4
v_gene: TRBV18
abundance: -
CDR3nt: TGTGCCAGCTCACCAGTATGGGGCACAACTAATGAAAAACTGTTTTTT
CDR3aa: CASSPVWGTTNEKLFF

d_gene: TRBD2
j_gene: TRBJ2-3
v_gene: TRBV14
abundance: once
CDR3nt: TGTGCCAGCAGCCCCGGTTGGCTAGCGGGGGCAGATACGCAGTATTTT
CDR3aa: CASSPGWLAGADTQYF

d_gene: -
j_gene: TRBJ2-5
v_gene: TRBV30
abundance: -
CDR3nt: TGTGCCTGGAGTCCCAACCAAGAGACCCAGTACTTC
CDR3aa: CAWSPNQETQYF

d_gene: TRBD2
j_gene: TRBJ2-2
v_gene: TRBV6-1
abundance: -
CDR3nt: TGTGCCAGCAGTGAAGGAGTAGCGGGAGGATGGACCGGGGAGCTGTTTTTT
CDR3aa: CASSEGVAGGWTGELFF